This TCR beta chain was recovered during a study of shared clonotypes between healthy human individuals. Study results and caveats: Sequencing depth was expected to affect clonotype sharing among donors.

Turning to this clone: The antigen is unknown.

CD45RO-negative, CCR7-positively selected cells formed the naive CD8 fraction, excluding terminally differentiated effector memory CD45RA+ cells. Per the original data handling: Filtering differed since immunoSEQ provided only junctions, with no quality scores. Profiled with immunoSEQ multiplex PCR; TCRdb holds only in-frame clones, not every one. That table is the source of V, J and clone size, and D and trimming were worked out from the DNA. This table has more than 500,000 clones, 90% to 95% appearing once. This TCR derives from a woman aged 30 to 39 in good health. The sequenced material came from naive CD8+ T cells sorted from blood.

The CDR3 region has the DNA TGCGCCAGCAGCCTTGGGATTAGGACTAGCGGGAAGGATGAGCAGTTCTTC. The encoded protein is CASSLGIRTSGKDEQFF. The rearrangement links TRBV4-1 to TRBJ2-1, with 12 bases lining up with TRBD2. CDR1 MGHRA and CDR2 YSYEKL come from the germline V gene. This CDR3 is built from 17 residues. V dropped 4 bases and J dropped 8; count of bases not matched to a gene: 12.